This entry features one T cell receptor (beta chain) sequence. The target antigen is unknown. This entry belongs to a study of T cell responses to AZD1222 COVID-19 vaccine. Whole-study results and caveats: The CD4 TCRs associated with vaccination extended across spike and predominated at 160-218 and 743-854. Spike-specific TCR depth and breadth grew after two AZD1222 doses. Repertoire sampling occurred only after the peak T cell response. Only six people who got AZD1222 tested seropositive at baseline.

This CDR3 has 14 amino acids. The V end lost 0 bases, the J end lost 7 bases, and 13 bases lay between the germline ends. Germline V lookup: CDR1 SGHRS, CDR2 YFSETQ. Sequencing used immunoSEQ multiplex PCR; TCRdb keeps in-frame clones, though not all of them. This sample carries over 150,000 clones, roughly 93% of them seen once, and the ten largest clones take around 0.93%. The rearrangement links TRBV5-1 to TRBJ1-1; a possible D gene is TRBD1 (5 bases). The sample in question was peripheral blood, obtained 28 days after the second dose of the MenACWY control vaccine. This receptor was taken from an adult who received the MenACWY meningococcal vaccine as a control. The CDR3: CASSLVAGTIEAFF. The CDR3 region has the DNA TGCGCCAGCAGCTTGGTTGCGGGGACCATTGAAGCTTTCTTT.